These 29 T cell receptor beta chains came from one sample sequenced in a study of shared clonotypes between healthy human individuals. Naive CD8 cells lacked CD45RO, underwent positive selection for CCR7 and left out terminally differentiated effector memory CD45RA+ cells. Here immunoSEQ multiplex PCR was the method, and the copy in TCRdb shows in-frame clones only, minus some. Of about 2.1 million clones listed, just over 90% are singletons. Sequenced sample: naive CD8+ T cells from PBMCs. These receptor sequences come from a man between 18 and 29 years old in good health. Some clones in this sample may be carry-over from other donors' samples.

The chain carries TRBV15 and TRBJ2-5, with TRBD1 as a possible D gene (6 bases). The CDR3 sequence is 16 residues long. Trimming took 3 bases from V and 5 from J, leaving 19 bases between them. Germline V CDR1 and CDR2: LNHNV, YYDKDF (reference sequence). This chain's CDR3 is CATSSLDTGFLETQYF. The CDR3 DNA sequence: TGTGCCACCAGCAGCTTAGATACAGGGTTTTTGGAGACCCAGTACTTC.

V gene TRBV7-6 combines with J gene TRBJ2-3, with D possibly matching TRBD2 (5 bases). Germline loops: CDR1 SGHVS, CDR2 FNYEAQ. CDR3 length: 14 amino acids. The V and J ends lost 1 base and 4 bases respectively, with 9 bases between them. The CDR3 region is CASSLGGAPDTQYF. In DNA, the CDR3 is TGTGCCAGCAGCTTAGGGGGAGCGCCAGATACGCAGTATTTT.

The J gene is TRBJ2-1, the V gene TRBV27; 12 nucleotides match TRBD2. Per germline, CDR1 MNHEY and CDR2 SMNVEV (reference sequence). The length of the CDR3 is 14 residues. The J segment lost 4 bases and the V segment lost 10 bases, leaving 5 bases of the junction unmatched. CDR3 amino acids: CATTGTSGYNEQFF. Written as DNA, the CDR3 is TGTGCCACCACCGGGACTAGCGGGTACAATGAGCAGTTCTTC.

The chain uses TRBV7-9 and TRBJ1-4; perhaps TRBD1 as D (5 bases). V dropped 4 bases and J dropped 4 bases, with 13 bases sitting between them. The CDR3 totals 15 residues. The germline gives CDR1 SEHNR, CDR2 FQNEAQ (reference sequence). DNA for the CDR3: TGTGCCAGCAGCTATCCGGGACGGGGTAATGAAAAACTGTTTTTT. Amino acid sequence: CASSYPGRGNEKLFF.

This clone appeared once. The chain uses TRBV7-9 and TRBJ2-7; D gene unclear. CDR1 SEHNR and CDR2 FQNEAQ come from the germline V gene (reference sequence). V lost 4 bases and J 2 bases, leaving 12 bases between the germline ends. This CDR3 is 14 amino acids long. CDR3 residues: CASSYTADPYEQYF. The CDR3 coding sequence is TGTGCCAGCAGCTATACAGCTGACCCCTACGAGCAGTACTTC.

This clone was seen a single time. The V gene is TRBV15, the J gene TRBJ2-7, with D unclear. V was pared by 5 bases and J by 9 bases, with 14 bases between. From germline, CDR1 is LNHNV and CDR2 YYDKDF (reference sequence). CDR3 length: 12 residues. The CDR3 DNA sequence: TGTGCCACCAGCGAGACCCACCCTAGGCAGTACTTC. This codes for CATSETHPRQYF.

J is TRBJ2-7 and V is TRBV11-2; 7 positions agree with TRBD2. V lost 10 bases, J lost 7 bases, and 13 bases stayed unmatched. The V gene's germline CDR1 is SGHAT and CDR2 FQNNGV. The CDR3 totals 13 residues. CDR3 nucleotide sequence: TGTGCCACCCCCGGACTAGAGCCGGGGGAGCAGTACTTC. Protein product: CATPGLEPGEQYF. The entire variable domain, with the rest obtained from reference TRBV11-2 and TRBJ2-7, is as follows: EAGVAQSPRYKIIEKRQSVAFWCNPISGHATLYWYQQILGQGPKLLIQFQNNGVVDDSQLPKDRFSAERLKGVDSTLKIQPAKLEDSAVYLCATPGLEPGEQYFGPGTRLTVT.

The J gene is TRBJ2-7, the V gene TRBV4-3; 7 bases are shared with TRBD2. V gave up 2 bases and J gave up 2 bases; unmatched junction bases: 3. The CDR3 contains 14 residues. From germline, CDR1 is LGHNA and CDR2 YSLEER. The CDR3 DNA follows: TGCGCCAGCAGCCAAACGGCGGGGGCCTACGAGCAGTACTTC. Protein product: CASSQTAGAYEQYF.

V gene TRBV29-1 combines with J gene TRBJ2-1, with 11 bases matching TRBD2. This CDR3 spans 13 amino acids. J lost 9 bases, V lost 7 bases, and 8 bases had no gene match. Germline values: CDR1 SQVTM, CDR2 ANQGSEA. The CDR3 bases are TGCAGCGGCCGACTAGCGGGGTGGGGTGAGCAGTTCTTC. This translates into CSGRLAGWGEQFF.

The CDR3 sequence is CASSIVGGQGMASGKEETQYF. In DNA form, the CDR3 reads TGTGCCAGTAGTATAGTGGGGGGACAGGGAATGGCTAGCGGCAAGGAAGAGACCCAGTACTTC. The rearrangement uses TRBV19 and TRBJ2-5; 9 bases match TRBD1. Germline V lookup: CDR1 LNHDA, CDR2 SQIVND (reference sequence). V shed 1 base, J shed 3 bases, and the junction held 21 bases outside the gene matches. This CDR3 has 21 amino acids.

V usage is TRBV9 and J usage is TRBJ2-7; D perhaps matches TRBD1 (6 bases). V was shortened by 4 bases and J by 2 bases, with 13 bases between the two germline ends. Germline V lookup: CDR1 SGDLS, CDR2 YYNGEE. The CDR3 contains 14 residues. CDR3 in amino acids: CASSPRTAPYEQYF. As DNA, the CDR3 is TGTGCCAGCAGCCCGAGGACAGCCCCCTACGAGCAGTACTTC.

This rearrangement joins TRBV27 to TRBJ1-1; D is uncertain. The length of the CDR3 is 14 residues. V gave up 1 base and J gave up 5 bases, with 11 bases separating them. Germline loops: CDR1 MNHEY, CDR2 SMNVEV (reference sequence). CDR3: CASSLLMGSTEAFF. As DNA, the CDR3 is TGTGCCAGCAGTTTATTAATGGGCAGTACTGAAGCTTTCTTT.

Points on this clone: Within the sample, other DNA sequences also encode this same CDR3. The rearrangement joins TRBV9 to TRBJ2-1, with 11 bases fitting TRBD1. The V and J ends lost 1 base and 7 bases, in that order; junction bases with no gene match: 4. CDR3 length: 15 residues. Germline loops: CDR1 SGDLS, CDR2 YYNGEE. The CDR3 loop is CASSVSGTGGNEQFF. CDR3 bases: TGTGCCAGCAGCGTATCCGGGACAGGGGGAAATGAGCAGTTCTTC.

Note on this clone: The same CDR3 is also encoded by other DNA sequences in this sample. The J gene is TRBJ2-2, the V gene TRBV4-3; TRBD2 matches 12 bases. CDR1 and CDR2 (germline): LGHNA, YSLEER. Trimming took 4 bases from V and 4 from J; bases not matched to a gene: 4. This CDR3 is built from 16 residues. This chain's CDR3 is CASSPLAGGGTGELFF. CDR3 nucleotide sequence: TGCGCCAGCAGCCCACTAGCGGGAGGCGGCACCGGGGAGCTGTTTTTT.

This chain connects TRBV5-5 to TRBJ2-7, with D maybe TRBD1 (6 bases). Trimming shortened V by 2 bases and J by 3 bases, and 12 bases separated the two germline ends. Germline-derived CDR1 and CDR2 are SGHKS and YYEKEE (reference sequence). The CDR3 runs 14 residues. CDR3 DNA sequence: TGTGCCAGCAGCTTTAAACAGGGCTACTACGAGCAGTACTTC. This translates into CASSFKQGYYEQYF.

The chain carries TRBV29-1 and TRBJ2-7; D gene unclear. Germline V lookup: CDR1 SQVTM, CDR2 ANQGSEA. V lost 3 bases and J 1 base, leaving 10 bases between the germline ends. The CDR3 consists of 13 residues. CDR3 nucleotide sequence: TGCAGCGTTGATGGGCCGGAGTCCTACGAGCAGTACTTC. It translates to CSVDGPESYEQYF.

This clone was seen only once. V is TRBV5-1 and J is TRBJ2-3, with no clear D. CDR1 and CDR2 from the germline V gene are SGHRS and YFSETQ. This CDR3 spans 17 amino acids. V dropped 4 bases and J dropped 0 bases, with 18 bases sitting between them. CDR3 in DNA: TGCGCCAGCAGCCCGGGCGTAAATCCACCTAGCACAGATACGCAGTATTTT. This sequence encodes CASSPGVNPPSTDTQYF.

The V gene is TRBV7-9, the J gene TRBJ2-3, with 8 bases identical to TRBD1. Per the germline V gene, CDR1 is SEHNR and CDR2 is FQNEAQ (reference sequence). The junction had 15 bases not matched to a gene; V was cut back by 8 bases and J by 2 bases. This CDR3 region has 17 residues. The DNA of the CDR3 is TGTGCCAGCCGACCTGGGGACAGGCCCCCTTCCACAGATACGCAGTATTTT. Translating gives CASRPGDRPPSTDTQYF.

A few counts support this clone. The chain uses TRBV19 and TRBJ1-1, with a weak D call TRBD1 (6 bases). The V end lost 10 bases, the J end lost 7 bases, and 22 bases lay between the germline ends. This CDR3 is 14 amino acids long. From germline, CDR1 is LNHDA and CDR2 SQIVND (reference sequence). CDR3 nucleotide sequence: TGTGCCACCAGGGGAACCGGAGGGACGAGTGAAGCTTTCTTT. Residues: CATRGTGGTSEAFF. Together with reference TRBV19 and TRBJ1-1, the CDR3 gives the full variable domain: DGGITQSPKYLFRKEGQNVTLSCEQNLNHDAMYWYRQDPGQGLRLIYYSQIVNDFQKGDIAEGYSVSREKKESFPLTVTSAQKNPTAFYLCATRGTGGTSEAFFGQGTRLTVV.

In DNA, the CDR3 is TGTGCCACCAGCGCCCGCGCCCCACATTGGAGGCAGTTCTTC. Encoded protein: CATSARAPHWRQFF. The gene calls are TRBV15 and TRBJ2-1, with no clear D. Trimming shortened V by 5 bases and J by 12 bases, and 20 bases separated the two germline ends. Germline lookup yields CDR1 LNHNV and CDR2 YYDKDF (reference sequence). CDR3 size: 14 residues.

This chain joins TRBV7-6 and TRBJ2-1; no reliable D call. Germline CDR1 reads SGHVS; CDR2 reads FNYEAQ. The V gene lost 8 bases and the J gene lost 8 bases, with 19 bases spanning the gap. This CDR3 has 14 residues. The CDR3 DNA follows: TGTGCCAGCGCCGAGAAAGGGATTATCGATGAGCAGTTCTTC. Amino acids: CASAEKGIIDEQFF. The full variable domain, in which reference TRBV7-6 and TRBJ2-1 provide the parts outside the CDR3, is GAGVSQSPRYKVTKRGQDVALRCDPISGHVSLYWYRQALGQGPEFLTYFNYEAQQDKSGLPNDRFSAERPEGSISTLTIQRTEQRDSAMYRCASAEKGIIDEQFFGPGTRLTVL.

The chain has TRBV25-1 and TRBJ2-7; a weak D match, TRBD1 (6 bases). The CDR3 has 12 amino acids. Trimming left V 4 bases short and J 3 bases short, with 7 bases between. Germline assignment: CDR1 MGHDK and CDR2 SYGVNS. In DNA, the CDR3 is TGTGCCAGCAGTGCAGGGGTCTACGAGCAGTACTTC. Translation gives CASSAGVYEQYF.

The chain combines TRBV9 with TRBJ1-2, with D uncertain. The germline V gene has CDR1 SGDLS and CDR2 YYNGEE. The CDR3 is 14 residues long. The V end was cut by 0 bases, the J end by 0 bases, with 6 bases between. This CDR3 is CASSVGLPNYGYTF. In DNA form, the CDR3 reads TGTGCCAGCAGCGTAGGCCTACCTAACTATGGCTACACCTTC.

The rearrangement uses TRBV25-1 and TRBJ2-4, with 7 bases fitting TRBD2. The CDR3 spans 17 residues. The trim removed 3 bases at V and 0 bases at J, leaving 8 bases unmatched. The germline V gene has CDR1 MGHDK and CDR2 SYGVNS. CDR3 in amino acids: CASSDVGGPGAKNIQYF. DNA of the CDR3: TGTGCCAGCAGTGATGTGGGAGGGCCAGGAGCCAAAAACATTCAGTACTTC.

The chain couples TRBV7-2 to TRBJ1-2, with D possibly being TRBD1 (6 bases). Trimming shortened V by 1 base and J by 8 bases, and 11 bases separated the two germline ends. CDR1 SGHTA and CDR2 FQGNSA come from the germline V gene. The CDR3 sequence is 13 residues long. In DNA form, the CDR3 reads TGTGCCAGCAGCTTAGGCCCGAGGGGGGGCTACACCTTC. Amino acid sequence: CASSLGPRGGYTF.

Only one count was recorded for this clone. V is TRBV7-9 and J is TRBJ1-5, with TRBD1 matching 9 bases. The CDR3 is 17 residues long. Germline trimming cut 5 bases from V and 4 bases from J; bases unmatched to any gene: 12. Germline lookup yields CDR1 SEHNR and CDR2 FQNEAQ (reference sequence). This CDR3 reads CASSQSRDRAGNQPQHF. The CDR3 region has the DNA TGTGCCAGCAGCCAATCCCGGGACAGGGCTGGGAATCAGCCCCAGCATTTT.

V gene TRBV4-2 combines with J gene TRBJ2-1, with 10 bases fitting TRBD2. The CDR3 is 17 residues long. J gave up 4 bases and V 3 bases, and 9 bases lay outside the gene matches. The germline V gene encodes CDR1 LGHNA and CDR2 YNFKEQ. CDR3: CASSHSFGLAEYNEQFF. In DNA form, the CDR3 reads TGTGCCAGCAGCCATTCGTTCGGACTAGCGGAGTACAATGAGCAGTTCTTC.

The CDR3 reads CASSLYRISSYEQYF. In nucleotides, the CDR3 is TGTGCCAGCAGCTTATACAGGATCAGCTCCTACGAGCAGTACTTC. The chain couples TRBV7-8 to TRBJ2-7; a possible D gene is TRBD1 (5 bases). The germline gives CDR1 SGHVS, CDR2 FQNEAQ. This CDR3 comprises 15 residues. Trimming took off 2 bases at V and 0 bases at J, with 11 bases between the two ends.

Points on this clone: This same CDR3 is encoded by further DNA sequences in the sample. The gene calls are TRBV27 and TRBJ2-1; TRBD2 aligns across 8 bases. The CDR3 spans 16 residues. Germline V gene data show CDR1 as MNHEY and CDR2 as SMNVEV (reference sequence). J lost 0 bases, V lost 5 bases, and 6 bases had no gene match. The CDR3 nucleotides read TGTGCCAGCAGTCCCTCAGCGGGAGCCTCCTACAATGAGCAGTTCTTC. Its protein is CASSPSAGASYNEQFF.